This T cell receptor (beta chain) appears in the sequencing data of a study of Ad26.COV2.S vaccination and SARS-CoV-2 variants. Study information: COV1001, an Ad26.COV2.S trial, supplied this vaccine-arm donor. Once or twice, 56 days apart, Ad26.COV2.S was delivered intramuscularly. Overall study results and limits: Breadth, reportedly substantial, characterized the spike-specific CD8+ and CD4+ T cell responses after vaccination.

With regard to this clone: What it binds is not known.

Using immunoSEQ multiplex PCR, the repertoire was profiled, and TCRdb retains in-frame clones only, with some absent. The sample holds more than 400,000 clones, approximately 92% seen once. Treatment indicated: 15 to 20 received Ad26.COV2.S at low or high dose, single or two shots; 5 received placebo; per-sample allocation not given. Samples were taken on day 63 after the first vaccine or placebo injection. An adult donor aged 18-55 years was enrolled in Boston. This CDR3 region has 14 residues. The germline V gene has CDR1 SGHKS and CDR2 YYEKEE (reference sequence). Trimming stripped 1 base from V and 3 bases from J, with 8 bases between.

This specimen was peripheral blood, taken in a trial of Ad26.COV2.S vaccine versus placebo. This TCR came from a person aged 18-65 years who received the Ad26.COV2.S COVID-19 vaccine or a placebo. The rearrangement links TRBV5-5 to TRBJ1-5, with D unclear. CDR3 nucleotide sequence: TGTGCCAGCAGCTTGTTGGATCACAATCAGCCCCAGCATTTT. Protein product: CASSLLDHNQPQHF.